The entry that follows covers one T cell receptor beta chain sequence. Germline trimming cut 3 bases from V and 4 bases from J; bases unmatched to any gene: 2. CDR3 length: 13 amino acids. Germline V lookup: CDR1 SGDLS, CDR2 YYNGEE. These data originate in a study of blood T cell repertoires in COVID-19. Study-level information: T cells, B-cell-depleted T cells, or PBMCs provided the cDNA or gDNA that served as material.

As processed by the authors: It was from reference gene primer amplification that nucleated cell counts were estimated. Only in-frame clones appear in the TCRdb table, and some are missing; sequencing was by immunoSEQ multiplex PCR. That table gives V, J and clone size, and the DNA gave D and trimming. The sample carries about 140,000 clones, 75% to 85% recorded once. The source material was peripheral blood. This TCR was recovered from a woman older than 75 with active or convalescent COVID-19. The genes are TRBV9 and TRBJ2-3; 7 bases are a match to TRBD1. The CDR3 loop reads CASSGQGSDTQYF. CDR3 DNA: TGTGCCAGCAGCGGACAGGGATCAGATACGCAGTATTTT.